Presented here are 32 T cell receptor beta chains from one specimen sequenced in a study of blood T cell repertoires in COVID-19. The repertoire was sequenced with immunoSEQ multiplex PCR; TCRdb's copy has only in-frame clones and lacks some. The sample has about 120,000 clones; roughly 86% are singletons. The material sequenced was peripheral blood. The receptors were sampled from a man in his forties or fifties with acute or convalescent COVID-19.

The chain combines TRBV3-1 (or the pseudogene TRBV3-2) with TRBJ1-1; no clear D gene. With 4 bases removed from V and 5 bases from J, the gap between germline ends came to 11 bases. Per the germline V gene, CDR1 is LGHDT and CDR2 is YNNKEL (reference sequence). CDR3 size: 13 residues. Here the CDR3 DNA reads TGTGCCAGCAGCCGCCCGGGAAGGACTGAAGCTTTCTTT. Translation: CASSRPGRTEAFF.

This chain uses TRBV18 with TRBJ2-5; 15 bases fit TRBD2. The CDR3 loop spans 17 amino acids. Trimming removed 4 bases from V and 2 bases from J; junction bases left unmatched: 5. Germline V gene sequence: CDR1 KGHSH, CDR2 LQKENI. The CDR3: CASSRGLAGGPQETQYF. The CDR3 coding sequence is TGTGCCAGCTCACGCGGACTAGCGGGGGGGCCACAAGAGACCCAGTACTTC.

J is TRBJ1-1 and V is TRBV25-1, with 9 bases aligning to TRBD1. Germline assignment: CDR1 MGHDK and CDR2 SYGVNS. The junction had 10 bases not matched to a gene; V was cut back by 4 bases and J by 4 bases. The CDR3 has 16 amino acids. The CDR3 loop is CASSARTGDLGTEAFF. The CDR3 bases are TGTGCCAGCAGTGCCAGGACAGGGGATCTCGGCACTGAAGCTTTCTTT.

The V gene is TRBV4-3, the J gene TRBJ1-1, with D possibly TRBD1 on 5 matching bases. CDR1 is LGHNA, CDR2 YSLEER, per germline. The CDR3 covers 15 residues. V was cut by 0 bases and J by 1 base, with 9 bases left in between. In nucleotides, the CDR3 is TGCGCCAGCAGCCAAGACAGGGTCCCGAACACTGAAGCTTTCTTT. Its protein product is CASSQDRVPNTEAFF.

The rearrangement links TRBV4-2 to TRBJ1-1; D is uncertain. Germline assignment: CDR1 LGHNA and CDR2 YNFKEQ. CDR3 length equals 15 residues. V was pared by 0 bases and J by 3 bases, with 11 bases between. CDR3: CASSQDIGRDTEAFF. Written as DNA, the CDR3 is TGTGCCAGCAGCCAAGATATTGGGAGGGACACTGAAGCTTTCTTT.

The chain joins TRBV10-3 to TRBJ1-1, with D possibly TRBD1 on 6 matching bases. CDR3 length: 14 amino acids. CDR1 and CDR2 (germline): ENHRY, SYGVKD. Trimming removed 3 bases from V and 10 bases from J, with 18 bases in between. The CDR3 nucleotides are TGTGCCATCAGTGACGGACAGCCTCCATTGAGAGCTTTCTTT. It specifies CAISDGQPPLRAFF.

The chain joins TRBV6-4 to TRBJ2-1, with 7 bases lining up with TRBD1. The CDR3 has 17 amino acids. The germline V gene encodes CDR1 MRHNA and CDR2 SNTAGT. The J segment lost 1 base and the V segment lost 5 bases, leaving 11 bases of the junction unmatched. CDR3 protein: CASSTALGRGSYNEQFF. CDR3 DNA sequence: TGTGCCAGCAGTACCGCCTTAGGCAGGGGGTCCTACAATGAGCAGTTCTTC.

DNA of the CDR3: TGTGCCATCAGTCTAGCGGGGGGACCTAACAATGAGCAGTTCTTC. It encodes CAISLAGGPNNEQFF. V usage is TRBV10-3 and J usage is TRBJ2-1, with 11 bases lining up with TRBD2. J gave up 5 bases and V 5 bases, and 5 bases lay outside the gene matches. The CDR3 length is 15 residues. Per germline, CDR1 ENHRY and CDR2 SYGVKD.

This clone turned up a few times. The chain has TRBV7-9 and TRBJ1-1; 7 positions agree with TRBD1. The CDR3 totals 16 residues. Per the germline V gene, CDR1 is SEHNR and CDR2 is FQNEAQ (reference sequence). V shed 5 bases, J shed 3 bases, and the junction held 12 bases outside the gene matches. The CDR3: CASSPDGDRLYTEAFF. The CDR3 bases are TGTGCCAGCAGCCCGGATGGGGACAGATTATACACTGAAGCTTTCTTT.

This chain links TRBV19 with TRBJ1-2; 8 nucleotides match TRBD1. The J segment lost 4 bases and the V segment lost 3 bases, leaving 10 bases of the junction unmatched. This CDR3 spans 16 amino acids. Germline V lookup: CDR1 LNHDA, CDR2 SQIVND (reference sequence). The CDR3 region is CASSIGVGQDLYGYTF. CDR3 bases: TGTGCCAGTAGTATTGGGGTGGGACAGGACCTCTATGGCTACACCTTC.

Points on this clone: Within the sample, other DNA sequences also encode this same CDR3. V gene TRBV6-5 combines with J gene TRBJ2-7; D is unclear. V lost 7 bases and J lost 4, with 8 bases in between. Germline V lookup: CDR1 MNHEY, CDR2 SVGAGI. The CDR3 covers 11 residues. The CDR3 sequence: CASTGSYEQYF. In DNA, the CDR3 is TGTGCCAGCACCGGTTCTTACGAGCAGTACTTC.

V is TRBV29-1 and J is TRBJ2-1; D perhaps matches TRBD1 (5 bases). Trimming removed 5 bases at V and 6 bases at J, with 14 bases between. CDR1 is SQVTM, CDR2 ANQGSEA, per germline. The CDR3 spans 13 residues. This CDR3 reads CSVQGVVGNEQFF. The CDR3 DNA sequence: TGCAGCGTTCAGGGTGTAGTGGGCAATGAGCAGTTCTTC.

The chain carries TRBV6-2 or TRBV6-3 and TRBJ1-5; no reliable D call. This CDR3 is built from 13 residues. Germline CDR1 and CDR2: MNHEY and SVGEGT. The ends were cut back, 5 bases at V and 1 base at J, with 6 bases in the middle. CDR3 bases: TGTGCCAGCAGTCGCTACAGCAATCAGCCCCAGCATTTT. Translation: CASSRYSNQPQHF.

The count of this clone is one. The chain recombines TRBV30 with TRBJ2-2; D may be TRBD2 (6 bases). CDR1 and CDR2 (germline): GTSNPN, SVGIG (reference sequence). V lost 4 bases and J 0 bases, leaving 9 bases between the germline ends. The CDR3 covers 14 residues. This CDR3 is CAWIGTPNTGELFF. The CDR3 DNA follows: TGTGCCTGGATCGGGACTCCGAACACCGGGGAGCTGTTTTTT.

V and J are TRBV25-1 and TRBJ1-2; no firm D call. V lost 5 bases to trimming and J lost 4 bases, with 17 bases between them. This CDR3 region has 15 residues. The V gene's germline CDR1 is MGHDK and CDR2 SYGVNS. The CDR3 protein is CASSFGGQRSYGYTF. In DNA form, the CDR3 reads TGTGCCAGCAGTTTTGGCGGGCAGCGATCCTATGGCTACACCTTC.

V usage is TRBV20-1 and J usage is TRBJ1-1, with TRBD1 matching 7 bases. Germline CDR1 and CDR2: DFQATT and SNEGSKA (reference sequence). J was trimmed by 1 base and V by 3 bases; bases with no gene match: 5. CDR3 length: 14 residues. The CDR3 DNA reads TGCAGTGCTAGTGAAGGGGGCCGGAACACTGAAGCTTTCTTT. This translates into CSASEGGRNTEAFF.

The chain has TRBV9 and TRBJ2-5; 9 positions match TRBD2. Germline V CDR1 and CDR2: SGDLS, YYNGEE. J was trimmed by 5 bases and V by 4 bases; bases with no gene match: 12. The CDR3 runs to 16 residues. The DNA of the CDR3 is TGTGCCAGCAGCCCACTGGGCGGGAGGGGTGTGGAGACCCAGTACTTC. Translated, it gives CASSPLGGRGVETQYF.

CDR3 nucleotides: TGTGCCAGCAGCTTAGCGTCGGTCACTGAAGCTTTCTTT. Its translation is CASSLASVTEAFF. The chain has TRBV11-2 and TRBJ1-1, with no clear D. Germline V gene lookup returns CDR1 SGHAT and CDR2 FQNNGV. This CDR3 contains 13 residues. Trimming left V 1 base short and J 4 bases short, with 7 bases between.

The chain employs TRBV29-1 and TRBJ2-1; D gene ambiguous. V lost 0 bases to trimming and J lost 9 bases, with 9 bases between them. The CDR3 has 12 amino acids. Germline CDR1 SQVTM, CDR2 ANQGSEA. The CDR3 coding sequence is TGCAGCGTTGAAGACCGGGTTGGTGAGCAGTTCTTC. It codes for CSVEDRVGEQFF.

The genes are TRBV6-5 and TRBJ1-2, with D hard to call. Deletions cut 7 bases from V and 0 bases from J, with 12 bases between. The CDR3 totals 14 residues. Germline V gives CDR1 MNHEY, CDR2 SVGAGI. CDR3 sequence reads: CASTLNRANYGYTF. As DNA, the CDR3 is TGTGCCAGCACGCTTAATAGAGCTAACTATGGCTACACCTTC.

The gene calls are TRBV4-3 and TRBJ1-4; tentative D call: TRBD1 (6 bases). From germline, CDR1 is LGHNA and CDR2 YSLEER. CDR3 length: 16 residues. Trimming took off 0 bases at V and 8 bases at J, with 16 bases between the two ends. CDR3 sequence reads: CASSQEIGDRREKLFF. In DNA form, the CDR3 reads TGCGCCAGCAGCCAAGAGATAGGAGACAGGCGGGAAAAACTGTTTTTT.

There are a few counts of this clone. The chain uses TRBV5-1 and TRBJ2-1; tentatively, D is TRBD1 (6 bases). The CDR3 has 12 residues. Germline loops: CDR1 SGHRS, CDR2 YFSETQ. The V and J ends lost 4 bases and 10 bases respectively, with 12 bases between them. CDR3 sequence reads: CASSLEGGEQFF. In DNA form, the CDR3 reads TGCGCCAGCAGCCTCGAAGGGGGAGAGCAGTTCTTC. Variable domain in full (rest from reference TRBV5-1 and TRBJ2-1): KAGVTQTPRYLIKTRGQQVTLSCSPISGHRSVSWYQQTPGQGLQFLFEYFSETQRNKGNFPGRFSGRQFSNSRSEMNVSTLELGDSALYLCASSLEGGEQFFGPGTRLTVL.

This clone has more than one count but fewer than ten. This chain uses TRBV19 with TRBJ1-2, with 9 positions matching TRBD1. CDR1 is LNHDA, CDR2 SQIVND, per germline (reference sequence). V lost 5 bases to trimming and J lost 4 bases; unmatched junction nucleotides: 8. The CDR3 consists of 15 residues. The CDR3 nucleotides are TGTGCCAGTAGTCCCCAGGGACAGGGAAGCTATGGCTACACCTTC. This translates into CASSPQGQGSYGYTF. The complete variable domain, with remaining parts taken from reference TRBV19 and TRBJ1-2, reads DGGITQSPKYLFRKEGQNVTLSCEQNLNHDAMYWYRQDPGQGLRLIYYSQIVNDFQKGDIAEGYSVSREKKESFPLTVTSAQKNPTAFYLCASSPQGQGSYGYTFGSGTRLTVV.

The chain combines TRBV27 with TRBJ2-5; TRBD1 might be the D (6 bases). V lost 5 bases and J lost 2, with 12 bases in between. From germline, CDR1 is MNHEY and CDR2 SMNVEV (reference sequence). The CDR3 length is 14 residues. CDR3 sequence: CASSPGHLQETQYF. For the CDR3, the DNA is TGTGCCAGCAGTCCGGGACATCTACAAGAGACCCAGTACTTC.

The rearrangement links TRBV9 to TRBJ2-7; the D gene is possibly TRBD1 (6 bases). CDR1 and CDR2 from the germline V gene are SGDLS and YYNGEE. There are 15 residues in the CDR3. The V end was cut by 0 bases, the J end by 7 bases, with 17 bases between. CDR3: CASSVGAGEMREQYF. CDR3 DNA: TGTGCCAGCAGCGTAGGGGCAGGGGAGATGAGGGAGCAGTACTTC.

The rearrangement uses TRBV19 and TRBJ1-2; 7 bases agree with TRBD1. Germline CDR1 LNHDA, CDR2 SQIVND (reference sequence). This CDR3 comprises 15 residues. V dropped 5 bases and J dropped 3; count of bases not matched to a gene: 9. The CDR3 sequence is CASSPGTEYHYGYTF. The CDR3, as DNA: TGTGCCAGTAGTCCCGGGACAGAATACCACTATGGCTACACCTTC.

V gene TRBV2 combines with J gene TRBJ2-3; D is perhaps TRBD2 (5 bases). Germline CDR1 is SNHLY and CDR2 is FYNNEI. The CDR3 contains 16 residues. Trimming pared 0 bases from V and 1 base from J, leaving 11 bases between. CDR3 loop: CASSEASGLGTDTQYF. DNA of the CDR3: TGTGCCAGCAGTGAAGCGTCGGGGTTGGGCACAGATACGCAGTATTTT.

The rearrangement joins TRBV2 to TRBJ2-2, with 13 positions matching TRBD2. This CDR3 comprises 16 residues. Germline V CDR1 and CDR2: SNHLY, FYNNEI. V shed 8 bases and J 5 bases; nucleotides not matched to a gene: 8. CDR3 sequence: CASCVKGLAGTGELFF. CDR3 nucleotide sequence: TGTGCCAGCTGCGTAAAGGGACTAGCGGGGACCGGGGAGCTGTTTTTT.

This clone was picked up one time. J is TRBJ1-3 and V is TRBV29-1; TRBD1 is a possible D gene (6 bases). The CDR3 totals 14 residues. V lost 4 bases and J 0 bases, leaving 10 bases between the germline ends. Germline CDR1 is SQVTM and CDR2 is ANQGSEA. CDR3 sequence reads: CSVGGPGSGNTIYF. The CDR3 DNA sequence: TGCAGCGTTGGGGGGCCCGGCTCTGGAAACACCATATATTTT.

The chain carries TRBV19 and TRBJ1-5; perhaps TRBD1 as D (5 bases). The CDR3 covers 16 residues. V gave up 5 bases and J gave up 1 base, with 15 bases separating them. Germline CDR1 reads LNHDA; CDR2 reads SQIVND (reference sequence). The CDR3 protein is CASSEVAGLSNQPQHF. The CDR3 nucleotides read TGTGCCAGTAGTGAAGTTGCGGGGCTGAGCAATCAGCCCCAGCATTTT.

As to this clone: It differs at one base from a far larger clone, so likely a read error. The CDR3 protein is CASRAGTVYGYTF. DNA for the CDR3: TGTGCCAGTAGAGCCGGGACAGTCTATGGCTACACCTTC. This rearrangement joins TRBV19 to TRBJ1-2; TRBD1 agrees at 7 bases. CDR3 length equals 13 residues. The trim removed 6 bases at V and 4 bases at J, leaving 5 bases unmatched. Germline lookup yields CDR1 LNHDA and CDR2 SQIVND (reference sequence).

The chain joins TRBV29-1 to TRBJ2-3, with 11 bases matching TRBD2. V shed 4 bases and J 3 bases; nucleotides not matched to a gene: 6. CDR3 size: 15 residues. CDR1 and CDR2 from the germline V gene are SQVTM and ANQGSEA. As DNA, the CDR3 is TGCAGCGTTGTAACTAGCGGGGGTAGAACAGATACGCAGTATTTT. Its protein is CSVVTSGGRTDTQYF.